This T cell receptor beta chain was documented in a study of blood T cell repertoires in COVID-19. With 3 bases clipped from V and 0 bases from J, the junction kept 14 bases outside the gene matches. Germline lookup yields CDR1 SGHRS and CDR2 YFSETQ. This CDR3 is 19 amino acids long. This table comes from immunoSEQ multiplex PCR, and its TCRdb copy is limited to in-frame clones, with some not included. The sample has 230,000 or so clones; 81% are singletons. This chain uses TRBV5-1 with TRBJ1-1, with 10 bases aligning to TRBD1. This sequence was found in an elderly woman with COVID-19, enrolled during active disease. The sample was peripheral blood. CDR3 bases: TGCGCCAGCAGCTCCCACCTCGGGACAGGGGATCAGCTGAACACTGAAGCTTTCTTT. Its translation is CASSSHLGTGDQLNTEAFF.